This T cell receptor (beta chain) was documented in a study of identical twins. Via MiXCR, TCRdb re-called the 5' RACE reads, giving one row per CDR3 protein. The top ten clones hold less than 15% of a sample with roughly 770,000 distinct CDR3 sequences, 15% to 20% of them seen once. Between the trimmed V and J ends, which lost 4 bases and 0 bases, there was a span of 19 bases. CDR1 and CDR2 from the germline V gene are SGHDN and FVKESK. This CDR3 has 18 residues. Details on this clonotype: Its antigen is unknown.

Study results and limitations: Out-of-frame alpha sequences shared by twins showed excess low generation probability.

The same data also went into a second study, on T cells expressing NK-cell markers. In that study: In the group of eight sequenced donors, seven were HCMV-seropositive and one was seronegative. Several of the experiments relied on an anti-gamma-delta TCR antibody so that only alpha-beta TCR T cells were sorted.

Sequenced sample: PBMCs. The J gene is TRBJ2-1, the V gene TRBV14, with D maybe TRBD2 (5 bases). The clonotype originates from a young woman in good health. The CDR3 DNA reads as TGTGCCAGCAGCCCCGCGCCTGGGAGCCCTAGCTCCTACAATGAGCAGTTCTTC. Amino acids: CASSPAPGSPSSYNEQFF.